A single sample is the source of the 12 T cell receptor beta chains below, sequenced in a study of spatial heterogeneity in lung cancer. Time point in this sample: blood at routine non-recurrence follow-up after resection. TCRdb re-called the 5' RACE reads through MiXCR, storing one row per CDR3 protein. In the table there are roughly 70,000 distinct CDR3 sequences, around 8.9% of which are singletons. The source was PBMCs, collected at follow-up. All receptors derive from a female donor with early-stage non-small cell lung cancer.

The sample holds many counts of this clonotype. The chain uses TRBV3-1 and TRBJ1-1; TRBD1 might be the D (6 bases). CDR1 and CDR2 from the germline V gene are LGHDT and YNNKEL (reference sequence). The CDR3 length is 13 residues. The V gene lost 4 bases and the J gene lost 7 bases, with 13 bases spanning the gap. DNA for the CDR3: TGTGCCAGCAGCCCCAGGGGACATATTGAAGCTTTCTTT. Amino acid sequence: CASSPRGHIEAFF.

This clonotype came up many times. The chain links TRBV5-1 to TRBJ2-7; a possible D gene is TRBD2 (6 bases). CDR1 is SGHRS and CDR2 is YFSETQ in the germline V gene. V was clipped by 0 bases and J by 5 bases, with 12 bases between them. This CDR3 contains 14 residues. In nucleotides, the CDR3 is TGCGCCAGCAGCTTGGCTATAGGGGAGGACGAGCAGTACTTC. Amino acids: CASSLAIGEDEQYF.

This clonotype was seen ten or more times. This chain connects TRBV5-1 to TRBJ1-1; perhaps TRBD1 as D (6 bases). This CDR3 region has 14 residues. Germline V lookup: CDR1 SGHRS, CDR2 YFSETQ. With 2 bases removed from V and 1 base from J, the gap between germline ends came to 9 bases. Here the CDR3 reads CASSFEDRNTEAFF. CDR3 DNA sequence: TGCGCCAGCAGCTTCGAGGACAGGAACACTGAAGCTTTCTTT.

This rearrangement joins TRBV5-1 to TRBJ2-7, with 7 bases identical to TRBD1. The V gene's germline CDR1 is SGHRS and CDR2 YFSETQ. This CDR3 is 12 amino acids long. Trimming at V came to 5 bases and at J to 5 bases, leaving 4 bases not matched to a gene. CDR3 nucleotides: TGCGCCAGCAGGGGGGACAGTGACGAGCAGTACTTC. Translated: CASRGDSDEQYF. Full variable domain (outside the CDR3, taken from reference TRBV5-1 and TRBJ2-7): KAGVTQTPRYLIKTRGQQVTLSCSPISGHRSVSWYQQTPGQGLQFLFEYFSETQRNKGNFPGRFSGRQFSNSRSEMNVSTLELGDSALYLCASRGDSDEQYFGPGTRLTVT.

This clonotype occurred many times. Written as DNA, the CDR3 is TGCGCCAGCTCCAGAGGGGAGAACACTGAAGCTTTCTTT. Amino acid sequence: CASSRGENTEAFF. This chain links TRBV5-1 with TRBJ1-1; possible D gene TRBD1, 5 bases. Germline loops: CDR1 SGHRS, CDR2 YFSETQ. V lost 7 bases to trimming and J lost 1 base, with 11 bases between them. This CDR3 is 13 amino acids long. Together with reference TRBV5-1 and TRBJ1-1, the CDR3 gives the full variable domain: KAGVTQTPRYLIKTRGQQVTLSCSPISGHRSVSWYQQTPGQGLQFLFEYFSETQRNKGNFPGRFSGRQFSNSRSEMNVSTLELGDSALYLCASSRGENTEAFFGQGTRLTVV.

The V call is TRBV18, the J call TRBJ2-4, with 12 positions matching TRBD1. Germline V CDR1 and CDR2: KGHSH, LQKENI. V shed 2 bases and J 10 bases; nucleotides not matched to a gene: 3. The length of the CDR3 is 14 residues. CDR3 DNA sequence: TGTGCCAGCTCACCAAAGGGACAGGGGGCGATTCAGTACTTC. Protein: CASSPKGQGAIQYF.

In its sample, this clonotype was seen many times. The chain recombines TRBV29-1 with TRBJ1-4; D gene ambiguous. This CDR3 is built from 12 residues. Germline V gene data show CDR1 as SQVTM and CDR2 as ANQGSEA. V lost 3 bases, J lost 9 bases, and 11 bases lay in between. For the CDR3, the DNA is TGCAGCGTTGATATGGGGTTTAAAAAACTGTTTTTT. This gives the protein CSVDMGFKKLFF.

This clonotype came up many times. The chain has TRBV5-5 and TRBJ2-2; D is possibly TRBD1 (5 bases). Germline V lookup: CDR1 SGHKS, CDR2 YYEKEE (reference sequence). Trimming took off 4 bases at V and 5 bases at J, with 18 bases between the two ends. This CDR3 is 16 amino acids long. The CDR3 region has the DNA TGTGCCAGCAGCCCGAGCGCCTGGACACCGACCGGGGAGCTGTTTTTT. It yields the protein CASSPSAWTPTGELFF.

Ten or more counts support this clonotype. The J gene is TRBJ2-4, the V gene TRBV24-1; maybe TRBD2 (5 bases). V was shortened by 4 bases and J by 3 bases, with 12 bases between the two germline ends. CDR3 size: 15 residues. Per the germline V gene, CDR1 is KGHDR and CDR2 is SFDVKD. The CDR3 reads CATSDSGVVKNIQYF. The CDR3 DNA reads TGTGCCACCAGTGACTCCGGGGTGGTCAAAAACATTCAGTACTTC.

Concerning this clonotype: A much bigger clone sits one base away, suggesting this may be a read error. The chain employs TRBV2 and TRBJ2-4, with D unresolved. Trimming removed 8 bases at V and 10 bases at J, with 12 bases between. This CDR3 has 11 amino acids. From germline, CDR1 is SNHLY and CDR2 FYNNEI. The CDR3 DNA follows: TGTGCCAGCGCCGGGTCAGTTATTCAGTACTTC. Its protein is CASAGSVIQYF.

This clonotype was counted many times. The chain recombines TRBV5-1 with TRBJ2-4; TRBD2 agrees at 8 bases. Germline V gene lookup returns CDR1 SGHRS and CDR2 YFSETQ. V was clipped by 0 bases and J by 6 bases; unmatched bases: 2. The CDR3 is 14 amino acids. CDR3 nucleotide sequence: TGCGCCAGCAGCTTGGCTAGCGGGCCAAACATTCAGTACTTC. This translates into CASSLASGPNIQYF.

The CDR3, as DNA: TGCGCCAGCAGCATCGAAGGATCCGTCTACAATGAGCAGTTCTTC. It codes for CASSIEGSVYNEQFF. The chain uses TRBV5-1 and TRBJ2-1; D remains unclear. CDR3 size: 15 residues. Trimming took 4 bases from V and 3 from J, leaving 14 bases between them. Germline V lookup: CDR1 SGHRS, CDR2 YFSETQ.